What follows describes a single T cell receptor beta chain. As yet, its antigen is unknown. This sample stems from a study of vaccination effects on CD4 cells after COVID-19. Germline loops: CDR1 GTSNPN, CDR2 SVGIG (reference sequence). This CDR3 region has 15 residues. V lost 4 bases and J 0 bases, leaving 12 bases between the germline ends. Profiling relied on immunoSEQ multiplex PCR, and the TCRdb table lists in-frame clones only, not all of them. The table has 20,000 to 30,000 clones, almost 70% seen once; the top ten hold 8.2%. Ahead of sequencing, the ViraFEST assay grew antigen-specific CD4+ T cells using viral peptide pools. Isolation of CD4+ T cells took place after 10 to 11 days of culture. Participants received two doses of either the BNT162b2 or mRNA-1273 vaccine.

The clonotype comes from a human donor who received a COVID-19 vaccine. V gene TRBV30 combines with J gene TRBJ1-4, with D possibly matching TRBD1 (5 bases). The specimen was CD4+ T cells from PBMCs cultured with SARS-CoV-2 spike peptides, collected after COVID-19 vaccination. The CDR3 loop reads CAWKRGPATNEKLFF. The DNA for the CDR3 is TGTGCCTGGAAACGGGGCCCCGCAACTAATGAAAAACTGTTTTTT.